A selection of T cell receptor beta chains follows, all from one sample in a study of blood T cell repertoires in COVID-19. TCRdb's copy holds only in-frame clones and misses some; the assay was immunoSEQ multiplex PCR. The data contain around 93,000 clones, around four fifths of them seen just once; the ten biggest clones take up around a tenth. The sequenced material came from peripheral blood. The receptors derive from an elderly woman with acute or convalescent COVID-19. The CDR3 runs from the conserved cysteine through the conserved F or W. A D gene is named only where the DNA matches it firmly. For some rows the clone size is stated as once, few or many, or as a class when expanded; others skip it.

>TRBJ2-5|-|TRBD1|TRBV10-1
CASMDRRVRKETQYF
TGCGCCAGCATGGACAGGCGAGTCCGGAAAGAGACCCAGTACTTC
>TRBJ2-7|once|TRBD1|TRBV5-1
CASSLAGTGVPYEQYF
TGCGCCAGCAGCTTGGCCGGGACAGGGGTTCCCTACGAGCAGTACTTC
>TRBJ2-7|few|-|TRBV4-1
CASSHMTSGKLYEQYF
TGCGCCAGCAGCCACATGACTAGTGGAAAACTTTACGAGCAGTACTTC
>TRBJ1-5|-|TRBD1|TRBV6-2/TRBV6-3
CASSGQGSQPQHF
TGTGCCAGCAGCGGACAGGGGAGTCAGCCCCAGCATTTT
>TRBJ2-3|-|-|TRBV7-2
CASSHGTQADTQYF
TGTGCCAGCAGCCACGGGACTCAGGCAGATACGCAGTATTTT
>TRBJ2-1|-|-|TRBV7-4
CASSLRERPQSSSYNEQFF
TGTGCCAGCAGCTTACGGGAGCGACCCCAATCCAGCTCCTACAATGAGCAGTTCTTC
>TRBJ1-1|-|-|TRBV6-2/TRBV6-3
CASSYGGGGVNTEAFF
TGTGCCAGCAGTTACGGGGGAGGAGGGGTGAACACTGAAGCTTTCTTT
>TRBJ1-3|-|-|TRBV10-3
CASCRGTGNTIYF
TGTGCCAGCTGCAGGGGAACTGGAAACACCATATATTTT
>TRBJ1-3|-|-|TRBV5-1
CASSLASSGNTIYF
TGCGCCAGCAGCTTGGCTTCCTCTGGAAACACCATATATTTT
>TRBJ2-4|-|-|TRBV6-2/TRBV6-3
CASSPISSGFKNIQYF
TGTGCCAGCAGCCCGATTTCTTCGGGTTTCAAAAACATTCAGTACTTC
>TRBJ1-5|few|TRBD1|TRBV7-9
CASSDDRGIQPQHF
TGTGCCAGCAGCGACGACAGGGGTATACAGCCCCAGCATTTT
>TRBJ2-7|-|-|TRBV4-1
CASSQAHLRQYEQYF
TGCGCCAGCAGCCAAGCCCATCTCAGACAGTACGAGCAGTACTTC
>TRBJ2-1|-|-|TRBV5-6
CASSLGGGPYNEQFF
TGTGCCAGCAGCTTAGGGGGGGGGCCCTACAATGAGCAGTTCTTC
>TRBJ1-5|-|-|TRBV7-2
CASSLGHYSNQPQHF
TGTGCCAGCAGCCTGGGACACTATAGCAATCAGCCCCAGCATTTT
>TRBJ2-1|once|TRBD2|TRBV19
CASSISSGRYNEQFF
TGTGCCAGTAGTATATCGAGCGGGAGATACAATGAGCAGTTCTTC
>TRBJ1-2|-|TRBD1|TRBV18
CASSKQQGADGYTF
TGTGCCAGCTCAAAACAACAGGGGGCCGATGGCTACACCTTC
>TRBJ2-3|-|-|TRBV6-5
CASSYVGPATDTQYF
TGTGCCAGCAGTTACGTGGGCCCTGCCACAGATACGCAGTATTTT
>TRBJ2-1|-|TRBD2|TRBV18
CASSPRSSGGTTSYNEQFF
TGTGCCAGCTCACCAAGGTCCAGCGGGGGGACCACCTCCTACAATGAGCAGTTCTTC
>TRBJ2-1|-|TRBD2|TRBV7-2
CASSRGLAVVLEFF
TGTGCCAGCAGCCGCGGACTAGCGGTAGTGCTGGAGTTCTTC
>TRBJ2-7|once|-|TRBV7-9
CASSRDFSFYEQYF
TGTGCCAGCAGCCGGGACTTTTCTTTCTACGAGCAGTACTTC